This T cell receptor (beta chain) was documented in a study of cytomegalovirus exposure and HLA in healthy donors. CDR3 size: 16 residues. CDR1 and CDR2 (germline): LNHDA, SQIVND (reference sequence). V lost 1 base to trimming and J lost 3 bases; unmatched junction nucleotides: 7. Data came from immunoSEQ multiplex PCR; TCRdb stores just in-frame clones and leaves some out. The table shows around 300,000 clones, with just over 85% occurring only once. Input material: PBMCs. The chain links TRBV19 to TRBJ2-7, with 9 bases identical to TRBD1. The TCR originated in a woman between 18 and 30 years old in good health and CMV-seronegative. CDR3 sequence (DNA): TGTGCCAGTAGTATAGGAGGGGGACAGGGTTACTACGAGCAGTACTTC. Its protein product is CASSIGGGQGYYEQYF. Based on the CDR3 plus reference TRBV19 and TRBJ2-7, the full variable domain is DGGITQSPKYLFRKEGQNVTLSCEQNLNHDAMYWYRQDPGQGLRLIYYSQIVNDFQKGDIAEGYSVSREKKESFPLTVTSAQKNPTAFYLCASSIGGGQGYYEQYFGPGTRLTVT.